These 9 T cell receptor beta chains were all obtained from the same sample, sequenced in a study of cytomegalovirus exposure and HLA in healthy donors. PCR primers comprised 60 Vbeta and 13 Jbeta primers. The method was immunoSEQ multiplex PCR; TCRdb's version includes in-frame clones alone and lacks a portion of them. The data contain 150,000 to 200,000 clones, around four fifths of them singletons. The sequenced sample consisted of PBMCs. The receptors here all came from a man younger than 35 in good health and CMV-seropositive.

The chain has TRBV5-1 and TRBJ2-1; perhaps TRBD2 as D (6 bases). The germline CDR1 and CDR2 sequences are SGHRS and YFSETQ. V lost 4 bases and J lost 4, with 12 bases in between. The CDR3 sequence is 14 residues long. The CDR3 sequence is CASSEWGDYNEQFF. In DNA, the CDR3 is TGCGCCAGCAGCGAGTGGGGGGATTACAATGAGCAGTTCTTC.

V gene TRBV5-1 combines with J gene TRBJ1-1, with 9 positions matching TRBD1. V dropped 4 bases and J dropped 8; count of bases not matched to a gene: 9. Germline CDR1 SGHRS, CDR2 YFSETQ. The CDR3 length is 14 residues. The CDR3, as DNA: TGCGCCAGCAGCGGGACAGGGACGAGAGCAGAAGCTTTCTTT. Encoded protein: CASSGTGTRAEAFF.

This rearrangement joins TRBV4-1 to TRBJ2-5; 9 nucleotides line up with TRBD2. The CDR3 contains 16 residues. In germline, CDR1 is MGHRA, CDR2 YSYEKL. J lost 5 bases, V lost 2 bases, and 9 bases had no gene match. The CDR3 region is CASSQKAGGPGETQYF. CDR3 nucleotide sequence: TGCGCCAGCAGCCAAAAGGCGGGAGGGCCCGGTGAGACCCAGTACTTC.

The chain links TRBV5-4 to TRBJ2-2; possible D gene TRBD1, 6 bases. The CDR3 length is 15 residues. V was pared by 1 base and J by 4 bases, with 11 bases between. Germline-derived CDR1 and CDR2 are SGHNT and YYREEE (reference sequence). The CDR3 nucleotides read TGTGCCAGCAGCTTGTCAGGGGTTAGCACCGGGGAGCTGTTTTTT. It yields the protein CASSLSGVSTGELFF.

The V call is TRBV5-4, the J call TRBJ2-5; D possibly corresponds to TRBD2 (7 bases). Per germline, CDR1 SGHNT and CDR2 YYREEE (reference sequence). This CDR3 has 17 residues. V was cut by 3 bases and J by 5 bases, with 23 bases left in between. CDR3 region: CASSSLTSGGAAETQYF. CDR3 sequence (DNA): TGTGCCAGCAGCTCCCTGACTAGTGGGGGGGCCGCGGAGACCCAGTACTTC.

The CDR3 loop is CASTWDRGKSGELFF. The DNA for the CDR3 is TGTGCCAGCACCTGGGACAGGGGGAAATCCGGGGAGCTGTTTTTT. The chain recombines TRBV5-4 with TRBJ2-2; TRBD1 matches 11 bases. CDR3 size: 15 residues. V shed 6 bases, J shed 6 bases, and the junction held 7 bases outside the gene matches. Germline values: CDR1 SGHNT, CDR2 YYREEE (reference sequence).

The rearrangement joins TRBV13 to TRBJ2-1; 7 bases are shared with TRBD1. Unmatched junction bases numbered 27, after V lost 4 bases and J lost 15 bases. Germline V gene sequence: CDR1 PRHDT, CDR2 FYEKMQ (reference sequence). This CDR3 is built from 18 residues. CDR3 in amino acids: CASSSTGEALASARRGFF. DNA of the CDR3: TGTGCCAGCAGCTCAACAGGGGAAGCACTGGCGTCCGCTCGTCGTGGGTTCTTC.

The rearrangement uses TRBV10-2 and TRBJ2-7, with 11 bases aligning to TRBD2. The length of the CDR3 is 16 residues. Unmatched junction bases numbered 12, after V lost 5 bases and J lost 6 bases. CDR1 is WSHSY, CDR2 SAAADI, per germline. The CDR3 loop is CASSIAGLAGSGEQYF. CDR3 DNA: TGCGCCAGCAGTATCGCAGGACTAGCGGGTTCCGGCGAGCAGTACTTC.

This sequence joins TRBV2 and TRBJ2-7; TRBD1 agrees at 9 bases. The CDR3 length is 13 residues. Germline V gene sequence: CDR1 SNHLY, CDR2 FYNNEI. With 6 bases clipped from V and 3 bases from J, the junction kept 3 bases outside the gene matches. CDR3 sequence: CASRPGQGYEQYF. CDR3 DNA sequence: TGTGCCAGCAGACCGGGACAGGGCTACGAGCAGTACTTC.